The present T cell receptor (beta chain) was sequenced within a study of T cells after yellow fever vaccination. Study results and limitations: Clonotypes appearing in both CD4 and CD8 compartments existed, and their share was small. The study re-detected most primary-vaccination clones after the booster (about 95% CD4, roughly 91% CD8).

The germline V gene encodes CDR1 MNHNY and CDR2 SVGAGI (reference sequence). J gave up 4 bases and V 2 bases, and 5 bases lay outside the gene matches. CDR3 length: 14 amino acids. TCRdb fed the 5' RACE reads into MiXCR, producing one record per CDR3 protein. This repertoire shows about 300,000 distinct CDR3 sequences, approximately 8% found once; its top ten account for around 3.4%. With regard to this clonotype: Its target is unknown.

This sequence originates from a man aged 18 to 30 who received the YFV17D yellow fever vaccine. The input for sequencing was CD4+ T cells sorted from PBMCs, taken 5 days after the yellow fever booster vaccination. The rearrangement uses TRBV6-6 and TRBJ2-7; TRBD2 aligns across 7 bases. This chain's CDR3 is CASSYGPAGYEQYV. CDR3 in DNA: TGTGCCAGCAGTTACGGGCCAGCGGGGTACGAGCAGTACGTC.